The next 8 T cell receptor beta chains were all read from a single sample in a study of early T cells in non-severe SARS-CoV-2 infection. TCRdb passed the 5' RACE reads through MiXCR, listing each CDR3 protein once. The data contain over 25,000 distinct CDR3 sequences, approximately 5.2% of them singletons. The sample was whole blood. These receptors were taken from an adult who was a healthcare worker with PCR-confirmed SARS-CoV-2 infection or an uninfected control (not recorded which).

This clonotype appeared many times. The rearrangement links TRBV20-1 to TRBJ1-6, with D possibly matching TRBD1 (6 bases). This CDR3 has 15 amino acids. Germline values: CDR1 DFQATT, CDR2 SNEGSKA (reference sequence). Trimming stripped 1 base from V and 7 bases from J, with 14 bases between. The CDR3 is CSARGYGQGNSPLHF. In DNA, the CDR3 is TGCAGTGCTAGAGGTTACGGGCAGGGGAATTCACCCCTCCACTTT.

This clonotype was observed at least ten times. The chain joins TRBV7-3 to TRBJ2-1; unclear D gene. This CDR3 has 13 residues. Germline V gives CDR1 SGHTA, CDR2 FQGTGA. Trimming removed 2 bases from V and 8 bases from J, with 10 bases in between. This CDR3 is CASSLEFMDEQFF. For the CDR3, the DNA is TGTGCCAGCAGCTTAGAATTCATGGATGAGCAGTTCTTC.

This clonotype has ten or more counts. The chain is built from TRBV12-3 or TRBV12-4 and TRBJ1-5, with TRBD1 matching 7 bases. This CDR3 has 15 residues. V was pared by 4 bases and J by 3 bases, with 6 bases of the junction left unmatched. CDR3 bases: TGTGCCAGCAGTTCTCGGGACAGCGACAATCAGCCCCAGCATTTT. This gives the protein CASSSRDSDNQPQHF.

Ten or more counts support this clonotype. The chain joins TRBV6-5 to TRBJ2-7; 7 nucleotides align to TRBD1. Germline V lookup: CDR1 MNHEY, CDR2 SVGAGI. The length of the CDR3 is 16 residues. J lost 1 base, V lost 6 bases, and 12 bases had no gene match. As DNA, the CDR3 is TGTGCCAGCAGGTCGTTCGTTAGACAGGGATCCTACGAGCAGTACTTC. Translating gives CASRSFVRQGSYEQYF.

This chain uses TRBV7-9 with TRBJ1-1; D perhaps matches TRBD1 (6 bases). This CDR3 spans 15 amino acids. V lost 1 base and J 4 bases, leaving 13 bases between the germline ends. CDR1 and CDR2 (germline): SEHNR, FQNEAQ (reference sequence). DNA of the CDR3: TGTGCCAGCAGCTTAGTAGGGGGTTTGAGCACTGAAGCTTTCTTT. This encodes CASSLVGGLSTEAFF. Supplemented by reference TRBV7-9 and TRBJ1-1, the full variable domain reads DTGVSQNPRHKITKRGQNVTFRCDPISEHNRLYWYRQTLGQGPEFLTYFQNEAQLEKSRLLSDRFSAERPKGSFSTLEIQRTEQGDSAMYLCASSLVGGLSTEAFFGQGTRLTVV.

The count of this clonotype is one. Since a much larger clone is just one base distant, this may be a read error. The CDR3 does not close with the conserved phenylalanine or tryptophan, likely indicating a read error. The CDR3 reads CSAKESGTKGNTEAFL. The CDR3 bases are TGCAGTGCTAAAGAATCCGGGACCAAGGGCAACACTGAAGCTTTCTTA. The chain has TRBV20-1 and TRBJ1-1; TRBD1 might be the D (5 bases). Germline loops: CDR1 DFQATT, CDR2 SNEGSKA (reference sequence). The CDR3 spans 16 residues. Trimming left V 4 bases short and J 2 bases short, with 20 bases between.

Details on this clonotype: This may stem from a read error, because a much larger clone lies one nucleotide away. The rearrangement uses TRBV6-1 and TRBJ2-3; D not certain. There are 14 residues in the CDR3. Germline lookup yields CDR1 MNHNS and CDR2 SASEGT. This CDR3 reads CASSEGTNSDTRYF. CDR3 nucleotides: TGTGCCAGCAGTGAAGGGACCAACTCAGATACGCGGTATTTT.

This clonotype showed up many times. The genes are TRBV19 and TRBJ2-2; 7 bases are shared with TRBD1. The germline gives CDR1 LNHDA, CDR2 SQIVND (reference sequence). Trimming cost V 6 bases and J 0 bases; bases outside gene matches: 4. This CDR3 has 15 amino acids. CDR3 loop: CASRSGGPNTGELFF. DNA for the CDR3: TGTGCCAGTAGGTCAGGGGGACCGAACACCGGGGAGCTGTTTTTT.